The clone carrying this T cell receptor beta chain was detected many times. The CDR3 totals 16 residues. With 3 bases removed from V and 11 bases from J, the gap between germline ends came to 25 bases. In germline, CDR1 is MGHDK, CDR2 SYGVNS. This record belongs to a study of T-cell memory formation after mild COVID-19. TCRdb independently ran MiXCR on the 5' RACE reads; one entry per CDR3 protein. The table shows 350,000 or so distinct CDR3 sequences, with about an eighth occurring only once. This receptor was identified in a man between 18 and 29 years old who had mild COVID-19 (a few samples of this study predate the infection). Cell type and time point are not known. Sequencing was performed on PBMCs or a T cell subset sorted from them (not recorded which). This chain connects TRBV25-1 to TRBJ1-1; weak D call: TRBD1 (5 bases). For the CDR3, the DNA is TGTGCCAGCAGTGATTGGCGAGGGGCCGAGGCAGGGCCGGCTTTCTTT. It translates to CASSDWRGAEAGPAFF.